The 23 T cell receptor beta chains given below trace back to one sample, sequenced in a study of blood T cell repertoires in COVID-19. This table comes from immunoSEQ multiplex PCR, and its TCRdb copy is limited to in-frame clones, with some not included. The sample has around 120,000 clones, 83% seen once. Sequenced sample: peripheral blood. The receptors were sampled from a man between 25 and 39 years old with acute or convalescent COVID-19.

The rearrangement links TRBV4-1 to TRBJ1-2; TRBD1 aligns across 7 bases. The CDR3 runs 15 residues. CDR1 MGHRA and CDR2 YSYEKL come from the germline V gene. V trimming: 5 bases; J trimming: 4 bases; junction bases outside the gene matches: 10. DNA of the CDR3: TGCGCCAGCAGCTCCGGGACAGATTATACCTATGGCTACACCTTC. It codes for CASSSGTDYTYGYTF.

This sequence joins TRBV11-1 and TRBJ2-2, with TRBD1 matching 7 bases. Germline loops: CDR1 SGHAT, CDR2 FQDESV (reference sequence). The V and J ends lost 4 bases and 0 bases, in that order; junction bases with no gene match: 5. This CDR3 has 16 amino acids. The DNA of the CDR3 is TGTGCCAGCAGCTCCCCCGGGACAGCGAACACCGGGGAGCTGTTTTTT. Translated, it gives CASSSPGTANTGELFF.

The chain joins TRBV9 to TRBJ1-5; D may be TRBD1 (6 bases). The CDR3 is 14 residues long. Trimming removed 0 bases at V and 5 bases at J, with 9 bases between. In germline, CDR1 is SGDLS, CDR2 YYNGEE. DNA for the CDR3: TGTGCCAGCAGCGTAGGGGCAGGGGATCAGCCCCAGCATTTT. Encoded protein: CASSVGAGDQPQHF.

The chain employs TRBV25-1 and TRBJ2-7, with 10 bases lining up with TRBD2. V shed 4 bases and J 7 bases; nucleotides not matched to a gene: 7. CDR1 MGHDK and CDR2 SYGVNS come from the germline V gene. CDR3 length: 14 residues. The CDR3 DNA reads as TGTGCCAGCAGTGCAGCGGGGGGGCCTCGGGAGCAGTACTTC. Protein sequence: CASSAAGGPREQYF.

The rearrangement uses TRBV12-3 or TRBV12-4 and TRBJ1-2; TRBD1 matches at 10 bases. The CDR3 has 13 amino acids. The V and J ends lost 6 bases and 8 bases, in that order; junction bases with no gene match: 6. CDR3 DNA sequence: TGTGCCAGCAGGACCGGGACAGGGGAAGGCTACACCTTC. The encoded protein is CASRTGTGEGYTF.

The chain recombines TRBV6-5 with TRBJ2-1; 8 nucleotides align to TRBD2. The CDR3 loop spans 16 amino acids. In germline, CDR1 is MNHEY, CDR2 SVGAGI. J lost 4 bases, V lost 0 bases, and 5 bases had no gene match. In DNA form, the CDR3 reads TGTGCCAGCAGTTACTCTTCACTAGCGGAATACAATGAGCAGTTCTTC. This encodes CASSYSSLAEYNEQFF.

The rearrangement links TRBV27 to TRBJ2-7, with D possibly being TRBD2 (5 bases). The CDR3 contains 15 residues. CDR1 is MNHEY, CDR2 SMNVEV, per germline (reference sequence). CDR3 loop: CRPKGMRGSSYEQYV. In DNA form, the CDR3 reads TGTCGCCCCAAAGGGATGCGAGGGAGCTCCTACGAGCAGTACGTC.

The CDR3 loop reads CASGSAGQGIVGYEQYF. Written as DNA, the CDR3 is TGTGCTAGTGGTTCCGCGGGACAGGGGATCGTTGGCTACGAGCAGTACTTC. The chain couples TRBV12-5 to TRBJ2-7, with 10 bases fitting TRBD1. The CDR3 runs to 17 residues. Looked up from germline, CDR1 is LGHNT and CDR2 is FRNRAP. The ends lost 4 bases at V and 3 bases at J; junction bases unmatched: 12.

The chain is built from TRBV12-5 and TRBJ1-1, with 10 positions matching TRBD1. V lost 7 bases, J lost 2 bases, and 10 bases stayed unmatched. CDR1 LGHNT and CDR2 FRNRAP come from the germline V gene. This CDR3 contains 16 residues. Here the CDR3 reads CASDQTGGWYNTEAFF. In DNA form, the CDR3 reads TGTGCTAGTGACCAGACAGGGGGCTGGTATAACACTGAAGCTTTCTTT.

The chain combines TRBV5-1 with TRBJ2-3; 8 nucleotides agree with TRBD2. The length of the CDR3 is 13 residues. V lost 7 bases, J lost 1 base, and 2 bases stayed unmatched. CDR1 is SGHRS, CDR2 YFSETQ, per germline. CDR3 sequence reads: CASARGGTDTQYF. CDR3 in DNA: TGCGCCAGCGCGCGGGGGGGCACAGATACGCAGTATTTT.

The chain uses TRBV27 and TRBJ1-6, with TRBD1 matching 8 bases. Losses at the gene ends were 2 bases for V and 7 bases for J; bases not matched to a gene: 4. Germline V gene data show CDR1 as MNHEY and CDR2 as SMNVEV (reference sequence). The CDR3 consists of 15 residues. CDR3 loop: CASSLRTGINSPLHF. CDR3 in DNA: TGTGCCAGCAGTTTAAGGACAGGGATCAATTCACCCCTCCACTTT.

As DNA, the CDR3 is TGTGCCAGCAGCTTCACAGGGGGGGCCAACGTCCTGACTTTC. This sequence encodes CASSFTGGANVLTF. The rearrangement links TRBV5-6 to TRBJ2-6; TRBD1 might be the D (6 bases). CDR1 and CDR2 from the germline V gene are SGHDT and YYEEEE. Trimming cost V 2 bases and J 4 bases, with 7 bases left between them. The CDR3 consists of 14 residues.

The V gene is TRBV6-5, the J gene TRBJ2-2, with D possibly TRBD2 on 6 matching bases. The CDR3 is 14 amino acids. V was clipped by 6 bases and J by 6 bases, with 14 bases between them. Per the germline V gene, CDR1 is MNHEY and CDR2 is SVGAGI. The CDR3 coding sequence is TGTGCCAGCAGACCCCTCACTAGCTCCGGGGAGCTGTTTTTT. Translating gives CASRPLTSSGELFF.

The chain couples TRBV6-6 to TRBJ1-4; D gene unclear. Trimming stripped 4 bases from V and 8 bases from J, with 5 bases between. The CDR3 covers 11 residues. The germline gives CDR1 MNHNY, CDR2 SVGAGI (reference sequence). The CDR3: CASSLGEKLFF. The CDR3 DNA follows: TGTGCCAGCAGTTTGGGCGAAAAACTGTTTTTT.

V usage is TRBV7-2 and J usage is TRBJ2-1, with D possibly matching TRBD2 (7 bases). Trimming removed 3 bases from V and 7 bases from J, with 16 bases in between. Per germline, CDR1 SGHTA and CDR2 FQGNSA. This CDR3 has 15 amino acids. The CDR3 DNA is TGTGCCAGCAGCTTGGGGAGGGGGGGTCTTAATGAGCAGTTCTTC. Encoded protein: CASSLGRGGLNEQFF.

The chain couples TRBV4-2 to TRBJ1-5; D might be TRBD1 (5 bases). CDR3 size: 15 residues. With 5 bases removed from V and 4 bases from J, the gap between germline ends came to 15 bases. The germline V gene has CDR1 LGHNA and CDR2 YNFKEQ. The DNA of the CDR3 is TGTGCCAGCAGCAATAACGGGGGTGGTAATCAGCCCCAGCATTTT. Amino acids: CASSNNGGGNQPQHF.

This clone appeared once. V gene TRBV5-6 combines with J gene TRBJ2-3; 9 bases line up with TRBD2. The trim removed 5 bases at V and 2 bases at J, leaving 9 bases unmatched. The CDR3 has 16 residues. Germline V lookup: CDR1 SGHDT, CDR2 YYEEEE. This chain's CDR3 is CASRDLLAGYTDTQYF. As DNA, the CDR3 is TGTGCCAGCAGAGACCTGCTAGCGGGGTACACAGATACGCAGTATTTT.

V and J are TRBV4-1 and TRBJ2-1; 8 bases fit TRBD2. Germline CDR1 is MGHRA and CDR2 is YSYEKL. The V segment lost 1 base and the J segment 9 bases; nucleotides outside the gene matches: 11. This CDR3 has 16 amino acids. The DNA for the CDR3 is TGCGCCAGCAGCCAAGTGCCCGGGGGGGCCGGAGGTGAGCAGTTCTTC. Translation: CASSQVPGGAGGEQFF.

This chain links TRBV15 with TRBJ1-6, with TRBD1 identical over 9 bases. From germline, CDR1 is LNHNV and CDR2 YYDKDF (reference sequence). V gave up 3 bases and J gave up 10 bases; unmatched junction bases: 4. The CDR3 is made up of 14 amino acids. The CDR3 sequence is CATSRGQGGSPLHF. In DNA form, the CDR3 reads TGTGCCACCAGCAGGGGACAGGGAGGCTCACCCCTCCACTTT.

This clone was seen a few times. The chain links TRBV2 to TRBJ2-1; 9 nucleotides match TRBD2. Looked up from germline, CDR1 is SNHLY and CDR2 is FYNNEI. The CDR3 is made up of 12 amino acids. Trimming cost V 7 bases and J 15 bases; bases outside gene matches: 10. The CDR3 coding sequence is TGTGCCAGCACCACTTTAGCGGGAGAGGGGTTCTTC. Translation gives CASTTLAGEGFF.

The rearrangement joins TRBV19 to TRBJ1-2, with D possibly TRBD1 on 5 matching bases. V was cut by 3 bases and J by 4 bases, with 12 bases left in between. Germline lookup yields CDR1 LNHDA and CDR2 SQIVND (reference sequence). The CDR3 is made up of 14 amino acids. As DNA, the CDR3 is TGTGCCAGTAGTATCAGGATGGGGGGCTATGGCTACACCTTC. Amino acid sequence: CASSIRMGGYGYTF.

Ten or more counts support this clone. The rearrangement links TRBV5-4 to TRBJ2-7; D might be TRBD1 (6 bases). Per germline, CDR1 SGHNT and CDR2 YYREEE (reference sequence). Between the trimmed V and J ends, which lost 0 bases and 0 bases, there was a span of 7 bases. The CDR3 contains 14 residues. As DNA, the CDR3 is TGTGCCAGCAGCTTGGACAGGGTCTCCTACGAGCAGTACTTC. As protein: CASSLDRVSYEQYF.

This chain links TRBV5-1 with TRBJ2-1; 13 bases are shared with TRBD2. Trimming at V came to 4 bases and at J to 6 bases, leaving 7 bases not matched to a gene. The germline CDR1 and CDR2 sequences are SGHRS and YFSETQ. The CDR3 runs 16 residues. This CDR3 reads CASSAPLAGGFNEQFF. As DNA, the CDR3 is TGCGCCAGCAGCGCCCCACTAGCGGGAGGGTTCAATGAGCAGTTCTTC.